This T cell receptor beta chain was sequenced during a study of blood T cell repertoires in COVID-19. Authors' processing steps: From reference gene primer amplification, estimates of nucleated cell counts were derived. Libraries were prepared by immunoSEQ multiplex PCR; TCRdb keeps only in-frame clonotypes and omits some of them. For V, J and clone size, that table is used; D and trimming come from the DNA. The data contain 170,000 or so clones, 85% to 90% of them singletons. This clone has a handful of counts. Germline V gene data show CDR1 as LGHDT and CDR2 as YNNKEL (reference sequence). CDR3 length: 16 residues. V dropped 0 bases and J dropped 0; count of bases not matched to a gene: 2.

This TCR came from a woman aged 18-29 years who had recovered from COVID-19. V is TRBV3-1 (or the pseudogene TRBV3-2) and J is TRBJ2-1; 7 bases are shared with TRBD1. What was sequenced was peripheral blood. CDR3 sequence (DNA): TGTGCCAGCAGCCAAGAGACAGGGATCTCCTACAATGAGCAGTTCTTC. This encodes CASSQETGISYNEQFF.